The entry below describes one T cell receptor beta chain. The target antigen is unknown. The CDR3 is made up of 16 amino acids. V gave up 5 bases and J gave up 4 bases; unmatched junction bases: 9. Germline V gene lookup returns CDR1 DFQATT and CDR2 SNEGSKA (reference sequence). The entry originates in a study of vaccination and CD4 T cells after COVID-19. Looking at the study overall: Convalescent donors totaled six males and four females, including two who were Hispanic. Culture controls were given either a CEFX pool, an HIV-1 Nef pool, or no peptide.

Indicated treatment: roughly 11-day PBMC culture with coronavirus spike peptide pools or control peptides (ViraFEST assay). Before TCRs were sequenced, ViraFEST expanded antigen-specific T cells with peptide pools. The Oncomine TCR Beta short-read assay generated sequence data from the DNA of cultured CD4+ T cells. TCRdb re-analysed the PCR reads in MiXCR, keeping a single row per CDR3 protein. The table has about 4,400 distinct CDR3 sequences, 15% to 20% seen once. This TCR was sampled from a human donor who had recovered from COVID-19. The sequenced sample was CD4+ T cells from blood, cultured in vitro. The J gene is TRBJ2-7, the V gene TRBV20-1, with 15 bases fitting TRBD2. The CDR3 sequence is CSASGLAGGPQYEQYF. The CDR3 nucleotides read TGCAGTGCTTCGGGACTAGCGGGGGGCCCACAATACGAGCAGTACTTC.